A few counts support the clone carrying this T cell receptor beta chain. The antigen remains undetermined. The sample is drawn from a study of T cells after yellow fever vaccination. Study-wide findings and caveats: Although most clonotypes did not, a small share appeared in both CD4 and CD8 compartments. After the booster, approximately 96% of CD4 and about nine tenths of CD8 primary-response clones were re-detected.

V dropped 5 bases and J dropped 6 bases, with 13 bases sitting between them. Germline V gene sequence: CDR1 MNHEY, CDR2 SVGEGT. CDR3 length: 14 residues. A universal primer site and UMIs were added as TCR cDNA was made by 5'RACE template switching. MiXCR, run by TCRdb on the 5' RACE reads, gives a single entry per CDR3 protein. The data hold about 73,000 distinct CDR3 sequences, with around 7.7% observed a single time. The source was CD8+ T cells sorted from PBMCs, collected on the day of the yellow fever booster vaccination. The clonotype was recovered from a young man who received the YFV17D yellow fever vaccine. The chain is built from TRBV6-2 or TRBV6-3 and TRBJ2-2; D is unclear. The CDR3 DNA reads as TGTGCCAGCAGTCCCCTAGTAGGCTCCGGGGAGCTGTTTTTT. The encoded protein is CASSPLVGSGELFF.